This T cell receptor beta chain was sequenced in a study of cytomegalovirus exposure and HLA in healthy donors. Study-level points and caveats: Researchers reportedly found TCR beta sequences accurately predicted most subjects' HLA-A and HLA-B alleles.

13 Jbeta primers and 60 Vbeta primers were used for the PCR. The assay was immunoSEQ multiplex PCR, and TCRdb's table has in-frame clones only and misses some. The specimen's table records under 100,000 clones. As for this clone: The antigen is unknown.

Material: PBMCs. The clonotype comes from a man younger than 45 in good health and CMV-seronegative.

The CDR3 spells CASSLVIFGRTNYGYTF. In nucleotides, the CDR3 is TGTGCCAGCAGCTTAGTAATTTTCGGCAGGACTAACTATGGCTACACCTTC. The chain has TRBV7-9 and TRBJ1-2; no clear D. Germline V gives CDR1 SEHNR, CDR2 FQNEAQ (reference sequence). V was cut by 1 base and J by 0 bases, with 15 bases left in between. This CDR3 is 17 amino acids long.